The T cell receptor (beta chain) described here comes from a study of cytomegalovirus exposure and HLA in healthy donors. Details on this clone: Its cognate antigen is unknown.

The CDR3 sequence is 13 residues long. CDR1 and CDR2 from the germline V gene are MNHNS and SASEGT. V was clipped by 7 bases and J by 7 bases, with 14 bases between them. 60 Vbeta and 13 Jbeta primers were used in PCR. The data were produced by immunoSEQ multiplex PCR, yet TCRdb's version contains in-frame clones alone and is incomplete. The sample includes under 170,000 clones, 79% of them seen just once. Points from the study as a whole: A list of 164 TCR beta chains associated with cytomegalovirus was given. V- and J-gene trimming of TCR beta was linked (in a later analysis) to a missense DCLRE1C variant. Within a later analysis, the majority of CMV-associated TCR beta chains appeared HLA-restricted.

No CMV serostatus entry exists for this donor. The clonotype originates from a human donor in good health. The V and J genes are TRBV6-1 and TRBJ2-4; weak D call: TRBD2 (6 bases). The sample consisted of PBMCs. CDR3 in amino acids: CASIFGGGNIQYF. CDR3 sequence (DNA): TGTGCCAGCATATTTGGGGGAGGTAACATTCAGTACTTC.